This T cell receptor beta chain came from a study of type 1 regulatory T cells. About the study: An in vitro protocol generated T-allo10, a Tr1-enriched, alloantigen-specific CD4 T cell product.

This clonotype is medium-sized (0.01 to 0.1%). Each CDR3 protein is one row after TCRdb ran MiXCR on the reads. This table holds about 19,000 distinct CDR3 sequences, around 9.6% found once. J was trimmed by 5 bases and V by 5 bases; bases with no gene match: 11. Germline V gene data show CDR1 as SGHAT and CDR2 as FQNNGV. This CDR3 has 16 residues. This TCR came from a human donor in good health. The chain recombines TRBV11-2 with TRBJ2-3; 9 bases fit TRBD2. Sequenced: CD4+ T cells, either the whole sample or a sorted fraction (not recorded which). The CDR3 coding sequence is TGTGCCAGCAGCCCTTTAGCGGGACTAGCTGAAGATACGCAGTATTTT. It translates to CASSPLAGLAEDTQYF.